What follows are 9 T cell receptor beta chains derived from one specimen sequenced in a study of regulatory T cells in long-lasting Graves disease. To make TCR beta libraries, researchers used iRepertoire HTBI primers and Arm-PCR of CDR3 regions. Via MiXCR, TCRdb re-called the multiplex PCR reads, giving one row per CDR3 protein. The sample lists approximately 350,000 distinct CDR3 sequences, about 23% occurring once. Time point here: persistent/refractory GD, antithyroid drugs over 5 years with positive TRAb. The TCR library used RNA extracted from PBMCs. The sequencing here drew on peripheral blood mononuclear cells (PBMCs), taken when the disease was refractory, from a patient treated with antithyroid drugs. These receptors all stem from a woman aged 40 to 49 with Graves disease.

This clonotype was found many times. This chain uses TRBV2 with TRBJ2-7; D gene uncertain. This CDR3 spans 12 amino acids. The ends were cut back, 6 bases at V and 4 bases at J, with 10 bases in the middle. Germline V lookup: CDR1 SNHLY, CDR2 FYNNEI. The CDR3 bases are TGTGCCAGCAGGGGCTATTCGTACGAGCAGTACTTC. Its translation is CASRGYSYEQYF.

The rearrangement links TRBV5-6 to TRBJ1-4; the D gene is possibly TRBD1 (5 bases). Trimming left V 7 bases short and J 3 bases short, with 13 bases between. The CDR3 loop spans 14 amino acids. In germline, CDR1 is SGHDT, CDR2 YYEEEE. This chain's CDR3 is CASGTGTANEKLFF. CDR3 in DNA: TGTGCCAGCGGCACCGGGACGGCTAATGAAAAACTGTTTTTT.

With respect to this clonotype: This may be a read error, as it is one base from a much larger clone. The chain recombines TRBV6-5 with TRBJ1-4; D is undetermined. There are 16 residues in the CDR3. CDR1 MNHEY and CDR2 SVGAGI come from the germline V gene. CDR3 region: CASSYAPSSTNEELFF. CDR3 DNA: TGTGCCAGCAGTTACGCGCCCTCCTCAACTAATGAAGAACTGTTTTTT.

The rearrangement joins TRBV2 to TRBJ2-2; D is uncertain. Per germline, CDR1 SNHLY and CDR2 FYNNEI. This CDR3 is 15 amino acids long. V dropped 6 bases and J dropped 0 bases, with 11 bases sitting between them. CDR3 DNA sequence: TGTGCCAGCAGCCAAAGGTACCCGAACACCGGGGAGCTGTTTTTT. Translated: CASSQRYPNTGELFF.

Many counts were recorded for this clonotype. This chain links TRBV28 with TRBJ2-5; no reliable D call. Per the germline V gene, CDR1 is MDHEN and CDR2 is SYDVKM. Trimming cost V 10 bases and J 0 bases, with 12 bases left between them. The CDR3 covers 13 residues. Here the CDR3 reads CATGPPYQETQYF. The DNA for the CDR3 is TGTGCCACCGGACCTCCGTACCAAGAGACCCAGTACTTC.

This clonotype was detected ten times or more. The chain recombines TRBV2 with TRBJ1-1; D ambiguous. This CDR3 is 13 amino acids long. CDR1 and CDR2 (germline): SNHLY, FYNNEI. The V end was cut by 8 bases, the J end by 1 base, with 11 bases between. CDR3 amino acids: CASARWGNTEAFF. The CDR3 bases are TGTGCCAGCGCCCGGTGGGGGAACACTGAAGCTTTCTTT.

This clonotype has only a few counts. This rearrangement joins TRBV5-1 to TRBJ2-2; 8 nucleotides align to TRBD1. CDR1 is SGHRS, CDR2 YFSETQ, per germline. Trimming took 4 bases from V and 5 from J; bases not matched to a gene: 7. The CDR3 contains 15 residues. The CDR3 DNA follows: TGCGCCAGCAGCGGGAGGACAGGGATGACCGGGGAGCTGTTTTTT. It yields the protein CASSGRTGMTGELFF.

This clonotype was seen repeatedly, ten times or more. This sequence joins TRBV12-3 or TRBV12-4 and TRBJ1-4, with 10 bases aligning to TRBD1. CDR3 size: 15 residues. Trimming took 6 bases from V and 8 from J; bases not matched to a gene: 9. CDR3 sequence: CASSRTGQGNEKLFF. DNA for the CDR3: TGTGCCAGCAGCCGTACGGGACAGGGGAACGAAAAACTGTTTTTT.

The V gene is TRBV25-1, the J gene TRBJ1-1; maybe TRBD1 (5 bases). Germline V gene data show CDR1 as MGHDK and CDR2 as SYGVNS. Trimming took off 6 bases at V and 1 base at J, with 12 bases between the two ends. CDR3 length: 14 residues. Written as DNA, the CDR3 is TGTGCCAGCAGCGGCTCGACAGAGAACACTGAAGCTTTCTTT. Its protein is CASSGSTENTEAFF.